Listed below are T cell receptor beta chains from one sample, sequenced in a study of T cell responses to AZD1222 COVID-19 vaccine. This table comes from immunoSEQ multiplex PCR, and its TCRdb copy is limited to in-frame clones, with some not included. Among over 130,000 clones listed, 85% to 95% were seen once. Material: peripheral blood, obtained 28 days after the second AZD1222 dose. The receptor source for this set is an adult who received the AZD1222 COVID-19 vaccine. Each CDR3 is given with its conserved first and last residue. The D gene is left open where the match is weak. Size tells how often a clone was seen (once, few, many) or the class of an expanded clone, and some rows leave it out.

CDR3aa,CDR3nt,v_gene,d_gene,j_gene,len,abundance
CATGRVGEKLFF,TGTGCCACAGGCAGGGTAGGAGAAAAACTGTTTTTT,TRBV15,NA,TRBJ1-4,12,NA
CATSDFTGRGNEQFF,TGTGCCACCAGTGATTTTACGGGCAGGGGAAATGAGCAGTTCTTC,TRBV24-1,NA,TRBJ2-1,15,NA
CASSTSGRAGETQYF,TGTGCCAGCAGCACTAGCGGGAGGGCCGGGGAGACCCAGTACTTC,TRBV7-6,TRBD2,TRBJ2-5,15,NA
CASSALGGPDTQYF,TGTGCCAGCAGCGCCCTGGGAGGGCCAGATACGCAGTATTTT,TRBV9,TRBD2,TRBJ2-3,14,once
CASSQGQNYGYTF,TGTGCCAGCAGCCAGGGACAGAACTATGGCTACACCTTC,TRBV14,TRBD1,TRBJ1-2,13,NA
CASSYVGTGGAEAFF,TGTGCCAGCAGTTACGTTGGGACAGGGGGTGCTGAAGCTTTCTTT,TRBV6-5,TRBD1,TRBJ1-1,15,NA
CASSFKSGGAATDTQYF,TGTGCCAGCAGCTTTAAGAGCGGGGGGGCCGCCACAGATACGCAGTATTTT,TRBV7-2,TRBD2,TRBJ2-3,17,NA
CASSQVGTRYEQFF,TGTGCCAGCAGCCAAGTAGGTACTCGGTATGAGCAGTTCTTC,TRBV3-1/TRBV3-2,NA,TRBJ2-1,14,NA
CASSLSAGEAFF,TGTGCCAGCAGCTTATCGGCAGGGGAAGCTTTCTTT,TRBV7-9,NA,TRBJ1-1,12,NA
CASSQPGQFNNFRQFF,TGTGCCAGCAGCCAGCCGGGACAATTCAACAATTTTCGGCAGTTCTTC,TRBV3-1/TRBV3-2,NA,TRBJ2-1,16,NA
CASSLDVSSGQGNYGYTF,TGTGCCAGCAGCTTAGACGTTTCGTCAGGACAGGGTAACTATGGCTACACCTTC,TRBV7-9,TRBD1,TRBJ1-2,18,NA
CASSPGTGPYEQYF,TGTGCCAGCAGTCCCGGGACAGGCCCCTACGAGCAGTACTTC,TRBV5-4,TRBD1,TRBJ2-7,14,NA
CASSPGRLNTEAFF,TGTGCCAGCAGCCCCGGGAGGCTGAACACTGAAGCTTTCTTT,TRBV6-5,NA,TRBJ1-1,14,NA
CASRSNSGNTIYF,TGTGCCAGCAGATCTAACTCTGGAAACACCATATATTTT,TRBV3-1/TRBV3-2,NA,TRBJ1-3,13,NA
CASQGVSPLHF,TGTGCCAGCCAGGGCGTTTCACCCCTCCACTTT,TRBV10-3,NA,TRBJ1-6,11,NA